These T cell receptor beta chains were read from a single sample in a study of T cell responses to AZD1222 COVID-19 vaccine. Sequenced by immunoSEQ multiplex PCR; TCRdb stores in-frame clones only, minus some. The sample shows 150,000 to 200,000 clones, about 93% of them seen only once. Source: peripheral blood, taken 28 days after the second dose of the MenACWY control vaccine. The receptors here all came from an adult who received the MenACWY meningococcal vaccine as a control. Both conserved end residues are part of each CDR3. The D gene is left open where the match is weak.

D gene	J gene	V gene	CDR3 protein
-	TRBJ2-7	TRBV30	CATISRAQGHYEQYF
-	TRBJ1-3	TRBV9	CASRGAGNTIYF
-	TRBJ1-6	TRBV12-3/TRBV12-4	CASSSTDNSPLHF
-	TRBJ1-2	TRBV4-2	CASSREKGFYGYTF
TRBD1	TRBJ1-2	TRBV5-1	CASSSGTGGNYGYTF
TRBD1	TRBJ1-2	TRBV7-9	CASSPGQGGYGYTF
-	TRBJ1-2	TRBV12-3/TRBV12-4	CASSPLLRGGYTF
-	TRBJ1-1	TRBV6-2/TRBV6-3	CASSYSPPETEAFF
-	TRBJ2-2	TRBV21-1	CASSELAGGNTGELFF
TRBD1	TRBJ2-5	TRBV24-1	CATTDRAETQYF
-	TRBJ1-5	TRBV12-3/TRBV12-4	CASSLWNQPQHF
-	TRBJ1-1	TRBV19	CASTRPPRGTEAFF
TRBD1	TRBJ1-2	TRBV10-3	CAIASPDRASYGYTF
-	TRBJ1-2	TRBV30	CALRPRRVGGYTF
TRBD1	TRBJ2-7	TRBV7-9	CASSLDRGYEQYF
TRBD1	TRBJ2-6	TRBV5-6	CASSFGQGERANVLTF
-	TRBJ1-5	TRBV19	CAKSQPQHF
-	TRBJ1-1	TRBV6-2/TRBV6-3	CASSPRGGTEAFF
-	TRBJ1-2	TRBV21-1	CASSKKRQLNYGYTF
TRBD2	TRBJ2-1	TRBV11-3	CASSLDRTSGGVPSYNEQFF
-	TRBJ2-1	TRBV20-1	CSATALEFF
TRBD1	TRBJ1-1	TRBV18	CASSPLNRGQGAGTEAFF
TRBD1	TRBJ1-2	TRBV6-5	CASSFYRGDGYTF
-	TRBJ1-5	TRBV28	CASSPGRANFYSNQPQHF
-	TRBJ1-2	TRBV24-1	CATSSGANYGYTF
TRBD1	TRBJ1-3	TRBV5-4	CASSRDRELGNTIYF
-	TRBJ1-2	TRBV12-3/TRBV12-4	CASSLQGNYGYTF
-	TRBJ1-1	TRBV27	CASSLSRGWTEAFF
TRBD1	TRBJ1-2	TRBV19	CASSSRQGGNYGYTF
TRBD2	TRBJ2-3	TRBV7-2	CASSLAARGGTDTQYF
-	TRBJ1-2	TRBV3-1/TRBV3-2	CASSRTEGSRGYTF
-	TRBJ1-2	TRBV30	CAWSLGGGDGYTF
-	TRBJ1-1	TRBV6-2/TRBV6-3	CASSYQSEAFF
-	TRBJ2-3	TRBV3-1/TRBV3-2	CASSQGVGGSIGTQYF
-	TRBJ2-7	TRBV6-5	CASSQQSPYEQYF
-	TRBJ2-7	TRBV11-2	CASSWRQSSYEQYF
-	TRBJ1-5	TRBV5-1	CASSLGGAVGQPQHF
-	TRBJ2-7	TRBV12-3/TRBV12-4	CASRLTGSEQYF
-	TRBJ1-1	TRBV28	CASSLGGLNTEAFF
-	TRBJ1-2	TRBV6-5	CASSPTGRDYGYTF
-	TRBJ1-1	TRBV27	CASSWNSENTEAFF
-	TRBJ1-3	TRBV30	CAWETPADTIYF
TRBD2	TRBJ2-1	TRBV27	CASSPGLAGPSYNEQFF
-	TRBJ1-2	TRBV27	CASSLSGARGYTF
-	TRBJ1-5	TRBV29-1	CSVAGNSNQPQHF
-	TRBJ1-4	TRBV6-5	CASSPLTNEKLFF
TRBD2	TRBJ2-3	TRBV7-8	CASSQTSGGRKVFSQYF
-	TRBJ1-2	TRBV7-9	CASSPLSSATHYGYTF